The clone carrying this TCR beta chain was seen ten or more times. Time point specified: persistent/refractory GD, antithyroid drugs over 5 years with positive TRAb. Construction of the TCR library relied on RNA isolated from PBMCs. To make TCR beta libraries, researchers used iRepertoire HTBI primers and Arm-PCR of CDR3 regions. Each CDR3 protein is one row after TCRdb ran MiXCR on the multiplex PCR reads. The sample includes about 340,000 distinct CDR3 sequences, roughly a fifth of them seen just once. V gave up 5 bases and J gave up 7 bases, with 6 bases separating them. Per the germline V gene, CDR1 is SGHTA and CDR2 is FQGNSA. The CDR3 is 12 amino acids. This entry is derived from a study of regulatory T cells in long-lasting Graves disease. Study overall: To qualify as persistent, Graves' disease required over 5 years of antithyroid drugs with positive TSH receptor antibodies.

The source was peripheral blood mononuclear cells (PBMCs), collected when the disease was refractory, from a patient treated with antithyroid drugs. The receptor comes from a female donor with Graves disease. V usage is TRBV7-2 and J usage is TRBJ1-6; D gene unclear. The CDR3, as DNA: TGTGCCAGCAGCCTGACCAATTCACCCCTCCACTTT. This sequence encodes CASSLTNSPLHF.